Presented here are 15 T cell receptor beta chains from one specimen sequenced in a study of a mutant IDH1 vaccine in newly diagnosed glioma. Profiling relied on immunoSEQ multiplex PCR, and the TCRdb table lists in-frame clones only, not all of them. Among roughly 51,000 clones listed, 70% to 90% were seen once. Noted time point: week 5, during vaccination. Each dose delivered 300 ug of mutant IDH1 20-mer peptide subcutaneously with imiquimod. No cognate antigen is known for these TCRs. Sample: PBMCs, taken from a glioma patient whose treatment included an IDH1 peptide vaccine. The receptors here all came from a man aged 25-45 years with glioma.

V usage is TRBV2 and J usage is TRBJ1-5, with TRBD1 identical over 7 bases. V was clipped by 6 bases and J by 6 bases; unmatched bases: 11. The CDR3 is 15 amino acids. Looked up from germline, CDR1 is SNHLY and CDR2 is FYNNEI. CDR3 region: CASRQRLGQAQPQHF. For the CDR3, the DNA is TGTGCCAGCAGACAGCGGTTAGGACAGGCTCAGCCCCAGCATTTT.

This clone was seen only once. The V and J genes are TRBV5-1 and TRBJ2-2, with a tentative D call TRBD1 (5 bases). The CDR3 runs 15 residues. V lost 2 bases, J lost 1 base, and 9 bases lay in between. Germline V lookup: CDR1 SGHRS, CDR2 YFSETQ. CDR3: CASSFGRVNTGELFF. The CDR3 nucleotides read TGCGCCAGCAGCTTCGGCAGGGTGAACACCGGGGAGCTGTTTTTT.

In its sample, this clone was seen once. V gene TRBV19 combines with J gene TRBJ2-2; perhaps TRBD1 as D (8 bases). The germline CDR1 and CDR2 sequences are LNHDA and SQIVND (reference sequence). This CDR3 region has 17 residues. The V and J ends lost 3 bases and 3 bases respectively, with 17 bases between them. The CDR3 DNA follows: TGTGCCAGTAGTATCACAGGGGGAGGGGTGTACACCGGGGAGCTGTTTTTT. Amino acid sequence: CASSITGGGVYTGELFF.

The rearrangement joins TRBV4-2 to TRBJ1-5; 7 bases are a match to TRBD1. This CDR3 has 16 amino acids. V was clipped by 4 bases and J by 8 bases; unmatched bases: 14. Germline values: CDR1 LGHNA, CDR2 YNFKEQ. The CDR3 bases are TGTGCCAGCAGCCCGGACATAGACAGGGCAGCGAAGCCCCAGCATTTT. Translating gives CASSPDIDRAAKPQHF.

The chain recombines TRBV4-2 with TRBJ1-2; perhaps TRBD1 as D (6 bases). Per germline, CDR1 LGHNA and CDR2 YNFKEQ. The CDR3 extends over 14 amino acids. The V end was cut by 7 bases, the J end by 4 bases, with 16 bases between. The CDR3 bases are TGTGCCAGCAATACCAGGGGCGGGCTCTATGGCTACACCTTC. Amino acid sequence: CASNTRGGLYGYTF.

V and J are TRBV7-8 and TRBJ1-5; 9 bases are a match to TRBD1. CDR1 is SGHVS, CDR2 FQNEAQ, per germline. The V gene end was trimmed by 5 bases and the J gene end by 2 bases; junction bases not matched to a gene: 22. This CDR3 contains 21 residues. The CDR3 nucleotides read TGTGCCAGCAGCGCTATAAAGCTCATGGGGACAGGGTTTCGGGGCAATCAGCCCCAGCATTTT. Translation: CASSAIKLMGTGFRGNQPQHF.

V usage is TRBV5-8 and J usage is TRBJ2-1, with TRBD2 as a possible D gene (5 bases). The CDR3 consists of 17 residues. Germline V gene lookup returns CDR1 SGHTS and CDR2 YDEGEE. Trimming removed 4 bases from V and 0 bases from J, with 17 bases in between. As DNA, the CDR3 is TGTGCCAGCAGCCGCATTGGACTGGAGTCCTCCTACAATGAGCAGTTCTTC. The encoded protein is CASSRIGLESSYNEQFF.

The chain has TRBV18 and TRBJ2-5, with D possibly TRBD1 on 6 matching bases. The CDR3 has 14 residues. Trimming stripped 1 base from V and 3 bases from J, with 9 bases between. The germline gives CDR1 KGHSH, CDR2 LQKENI. The chain's CDR3 is CASSPQSGEETQYF. CDR3 nucleotides: TGTGCCAGCTCACCACAGTCAGGGGAAGAGACCCAGTACTTC.

CDR3 loop: CASSIGPPGDYGYTF. The CDR3 DNA follows: TGTGCCAGTAGTATAGGCCCTCCAGGGGACTATGGCTACACCTTC. The V gene is TRBV19, the J gene TRBJ1-2; perhaps TRBD1 as D (6 bases). V dropped 1 base and J dropped 3 bases, with 12 bases sitting between them. CDR1 is LNHDA and CDR2 is SQIVND in the germline V gene (reference sequence). The CDR3 spans 15 residues.

J is TRBJ1-1 and V is TRBV2; weak D call: TRBD1 (6 bases). Per the germline V gene, CDR1 is SNHLY and CDR2 is FYNNEI. Trimming stripped 8 bases from V and 3 bases from J, with 16 bases between. The CDR3 is 14 residues long. The CDR3 reads CASYYPGQYTEAFF. The CDR3 DNA reads TGTGCCAGCTACTACCCGGGACAATACACTGAAGCTTTCTTT. The full variable domain, rest sourced from reference TRBV2 and TRBJ1-1, is EPEVTQTPSHQVTQMGQEVILRCVPISNHLYFYWYRQILGQKVEFLVSFYNNEISEKSEIFDDQFSVERPDGSNFTLKIRSTKLEDSAMYFCASYYPGQYTEAFFGQGTRLTVV.

The gene calls are TRBV5-1 and TRBJ2-3, with D perhaps TRBD2 (6 bases). Looked up from germline, CDR1 is SGHRS and CDR2 is YFSETQ. The CDR3 covers 15 residues. Trimming took off 2 bases at V and 2 bases at J, with 12 bases between the two ends. CDR3 DNA sequence: TGCGCCAGCAGCTTCGCGGGACCAGACACAGATACGCAGTATTTT. It encodes CASSFAGPDTDTQYF.

This chain links TRBV6-5 with TRBJ2-7, with D possibly matching TRBD2 (6 bases). Trimming cost V 3 bases and J 0 bases, with 12 bases left between them. This CDR3 is built from 15 residues. Per germline, CDR1 MNHEY and CDR2 SVGAGI. The CDR3 nucleotides read TGTGCCAGCAGTTATCGGGAGCCCAGCTCCTACGAGCAGTACTTC. Translated, it gives CASSYREPSSYEQYF.

This chain joins TRBV14 and TRBJ2-3, with D tentatively TRBD1 (5 bases). Germline values: CDR1 SGHDN, CDR2 FVKESK. There are 15 residues in the CDR3. With 3 bases removed from V and 2 bases from J, the gap between germline ends came to 12 bases. This CDR3 reads CASSHLRGPTDTQYF. The DNA for the CDR3 is TGTGCCAGCAGCCACTTAAGGGGTCCCACAGATACGCAGTATTTT.

The chain has TRBV6-1 and TRBJ2-2, with TRBD1 matching 12 bases. From germline, CDR1 is MNHNS and CDR2 SASEGT. The V segment lost 6 bases and the J segment 4 bases; nucleotides outside the gene matches: 3. CDR3 length equals 15 residues. CDR3 in DNA: TGTGCCAGCAGCGGGACAGGGGGCTTCACCGGGGAGCTGTTTTTT. It is translated as CASSGTGGFTGELFF.

As for this clone: Mismatch with germline at one junction end may stem from a read error. This chain joins TRBV6-5 and TRBJ1-1; perhaps TRBD1 as D (6 bases). The CDR3 spans 12 residues. Per the germline V gene, CDR1 is MNHEY and CDR2 is SVGAGI. The CDR3 sequence: CASSSGALEAFF. The CDR3, as DNA: TGCGCCAGCAGTTCAGGGGCCCTTGAAGCTTTCTTT.